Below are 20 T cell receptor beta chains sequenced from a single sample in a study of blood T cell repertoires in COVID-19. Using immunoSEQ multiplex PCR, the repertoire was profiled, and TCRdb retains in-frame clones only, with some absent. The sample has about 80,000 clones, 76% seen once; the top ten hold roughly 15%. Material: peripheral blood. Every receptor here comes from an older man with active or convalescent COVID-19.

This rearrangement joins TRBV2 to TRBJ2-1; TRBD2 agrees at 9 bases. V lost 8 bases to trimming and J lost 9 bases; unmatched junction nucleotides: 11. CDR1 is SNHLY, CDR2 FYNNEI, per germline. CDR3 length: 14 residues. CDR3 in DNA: TGTGCCAGCGCCGATGGGAGCGGGGGGAGTGAGCAGTTCTTC. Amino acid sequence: CASADGSGGSEQFF.

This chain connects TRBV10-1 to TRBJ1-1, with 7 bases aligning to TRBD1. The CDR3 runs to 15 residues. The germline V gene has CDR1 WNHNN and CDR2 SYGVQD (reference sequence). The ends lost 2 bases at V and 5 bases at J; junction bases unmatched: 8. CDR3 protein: CASSEPYRGRTEAFF. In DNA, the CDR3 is TGCGCCAGCAGTGAGCCGTACAGGGGTCGGACTGAAGCTTTCTTT.

The CDR3: CASRGDREDGYTF. CDR3 nucleotide sequence: TGTGCCAGCAGGGGGGACAGGGAGGATGGCTACACCTTC. V is TRBV6-5 and J is TRBJ1-2, with 9 positions matching TRBD1. Germline assignment: CDR1 MNHEY and CDR2 SVGAGI. The CDR3 sequence is 13 residues long. V lost 6 bases to trimming and J lost 6 bases; unmatched junction nucleotides: 5.

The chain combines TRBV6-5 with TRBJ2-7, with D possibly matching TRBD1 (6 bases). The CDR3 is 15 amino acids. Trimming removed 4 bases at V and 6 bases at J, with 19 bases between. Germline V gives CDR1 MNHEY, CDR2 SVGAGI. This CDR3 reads CASSSPGVGQVEQYF. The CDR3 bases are TGTGCCAGCAGTTCACCAGGGGTTGGTCAGGTCGAGCAGTACTTC.

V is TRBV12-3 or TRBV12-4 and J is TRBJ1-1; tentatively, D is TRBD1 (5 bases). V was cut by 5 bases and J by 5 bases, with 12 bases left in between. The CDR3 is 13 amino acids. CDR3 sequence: CASSATGSTEAFF. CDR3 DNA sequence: TGTGCCAGCAGTGCTACAGGATCTACTGAAGCTTTCTTT.

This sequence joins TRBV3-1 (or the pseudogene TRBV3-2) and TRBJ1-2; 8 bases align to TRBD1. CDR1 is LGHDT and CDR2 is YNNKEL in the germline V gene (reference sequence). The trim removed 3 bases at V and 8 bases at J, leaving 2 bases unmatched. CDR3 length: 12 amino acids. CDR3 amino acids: CASSQTGEGYTF. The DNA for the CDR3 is TGTGCCAGCAGCCAGACAGGGGAAGGCTACACCTTC.

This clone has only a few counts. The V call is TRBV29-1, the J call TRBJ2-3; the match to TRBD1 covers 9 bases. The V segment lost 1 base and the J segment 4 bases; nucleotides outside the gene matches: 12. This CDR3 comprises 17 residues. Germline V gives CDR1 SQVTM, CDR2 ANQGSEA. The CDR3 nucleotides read TGCAGCGTTGAAGTCCCCCCAGGGACAGGGATGGCAGATACGCAGTATTTT. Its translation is CSVEVPPGTGMADTQYF.

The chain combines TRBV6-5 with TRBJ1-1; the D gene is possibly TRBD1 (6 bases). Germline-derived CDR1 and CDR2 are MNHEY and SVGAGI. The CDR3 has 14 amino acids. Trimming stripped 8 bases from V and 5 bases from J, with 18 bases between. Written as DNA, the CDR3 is TGTGCCAGCCATTTAGTGGGGGCAGGTACTGAAGCTTTCTTT. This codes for CASHLVGAGTEAFF.

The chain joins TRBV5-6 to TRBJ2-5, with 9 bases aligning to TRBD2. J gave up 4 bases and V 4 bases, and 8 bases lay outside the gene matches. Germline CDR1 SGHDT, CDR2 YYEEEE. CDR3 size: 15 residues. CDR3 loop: CASSISGGHGETQYF. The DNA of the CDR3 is TGTGCCAGCAGCATTAGCGGGGGTCACGGAGAGACCCAGTACTTC. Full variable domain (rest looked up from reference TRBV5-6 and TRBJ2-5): DAGVTQSPTHLIKTRGQQVTLRCSPKSGHDTVSWYQQALGQGPQFIFQYYEEEERQRGNFPDRFSGHQFPNYSSELNVNALLLGDSALYLCASSISGGHGETQYFGPGTRLLVL.

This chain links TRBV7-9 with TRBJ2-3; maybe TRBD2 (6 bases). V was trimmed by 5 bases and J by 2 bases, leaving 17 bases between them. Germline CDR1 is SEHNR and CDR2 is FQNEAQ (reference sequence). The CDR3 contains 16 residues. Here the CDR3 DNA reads TGTGCCAGCAGCCCCGGGGGAAGACTGAACACAGATACGCAGTATTTT. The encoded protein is CASSPGGRLNTDTQYF.

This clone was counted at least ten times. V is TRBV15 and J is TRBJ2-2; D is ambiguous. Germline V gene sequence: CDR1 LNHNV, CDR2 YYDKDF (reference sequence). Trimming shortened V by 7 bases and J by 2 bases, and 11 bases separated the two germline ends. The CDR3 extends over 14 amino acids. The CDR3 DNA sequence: TGTGCCACCACCCCAACAGCAAACACCGGGGAGCTGTTTTTT. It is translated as CATTPTANTGELFF.

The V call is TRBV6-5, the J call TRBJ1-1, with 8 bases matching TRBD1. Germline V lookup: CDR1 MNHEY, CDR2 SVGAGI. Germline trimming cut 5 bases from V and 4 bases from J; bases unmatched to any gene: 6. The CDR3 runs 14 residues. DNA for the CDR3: TGTGCCAGCAGTAATCCAACAGGGGGCACTGAAGCTTTCTTT. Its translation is CASSNPTGGTEAFF.

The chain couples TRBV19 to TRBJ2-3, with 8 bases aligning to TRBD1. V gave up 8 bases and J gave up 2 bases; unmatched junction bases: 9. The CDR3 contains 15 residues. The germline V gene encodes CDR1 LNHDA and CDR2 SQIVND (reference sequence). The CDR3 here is CASRTRDRSTDTQYF. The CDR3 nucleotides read TGTGCCAGTCGTACCCGGGACAGGTCCACAGATACGCAGTATTTT.

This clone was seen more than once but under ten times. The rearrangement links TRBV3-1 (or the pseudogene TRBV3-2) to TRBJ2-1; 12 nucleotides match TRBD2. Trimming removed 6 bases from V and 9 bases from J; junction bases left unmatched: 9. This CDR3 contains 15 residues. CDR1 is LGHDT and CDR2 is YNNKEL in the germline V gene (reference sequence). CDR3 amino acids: CASSLTSGGIGEQFF. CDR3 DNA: TGTGCCAGCAGTTTAACTAGCGGGGGGATTGGTGAGCAGTTCTTC.

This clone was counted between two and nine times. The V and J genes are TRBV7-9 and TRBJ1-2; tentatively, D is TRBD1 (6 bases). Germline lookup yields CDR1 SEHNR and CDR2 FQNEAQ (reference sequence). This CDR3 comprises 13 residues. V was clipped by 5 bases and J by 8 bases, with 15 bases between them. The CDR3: CASSPDGGNGYTF. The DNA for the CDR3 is TGTGCCAGCAGCCCAGATGGGGGCAACGGCTACACCTTC.

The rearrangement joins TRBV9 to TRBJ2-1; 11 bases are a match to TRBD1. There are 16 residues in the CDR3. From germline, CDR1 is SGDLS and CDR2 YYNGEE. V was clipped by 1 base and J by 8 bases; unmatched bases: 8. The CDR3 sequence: CASSVPGQGAFDEQFF. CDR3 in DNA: TGTGCCAGCAGCGTACCCGGACAGGGGGCGTTCGATGAGCAGTTCTTC.

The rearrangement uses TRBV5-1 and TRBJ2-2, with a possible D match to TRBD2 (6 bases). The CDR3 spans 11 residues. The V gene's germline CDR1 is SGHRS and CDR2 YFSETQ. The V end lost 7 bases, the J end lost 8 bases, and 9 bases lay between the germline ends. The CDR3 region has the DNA TGCGCCAGCTCGGCGGGGGGGGAGCTGTTTTTT. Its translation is CASSAGGELFF.

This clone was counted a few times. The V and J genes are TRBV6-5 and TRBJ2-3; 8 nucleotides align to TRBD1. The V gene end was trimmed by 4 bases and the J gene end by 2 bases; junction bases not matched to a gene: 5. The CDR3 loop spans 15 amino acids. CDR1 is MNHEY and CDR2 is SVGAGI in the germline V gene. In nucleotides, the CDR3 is TGTGCCAGCAGTTTGACAGGGGTTAACACAGATACGCAGTATTTT. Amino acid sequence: CASSLTGVNTDTQYF.

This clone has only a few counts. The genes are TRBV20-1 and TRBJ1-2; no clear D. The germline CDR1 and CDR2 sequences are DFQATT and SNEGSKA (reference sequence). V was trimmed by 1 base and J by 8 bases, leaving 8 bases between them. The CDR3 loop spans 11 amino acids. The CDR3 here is CSARGAWGYTF. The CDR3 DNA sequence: TGCAGTGCTAGAGGGGCTTGGGGCTACACCTTC.

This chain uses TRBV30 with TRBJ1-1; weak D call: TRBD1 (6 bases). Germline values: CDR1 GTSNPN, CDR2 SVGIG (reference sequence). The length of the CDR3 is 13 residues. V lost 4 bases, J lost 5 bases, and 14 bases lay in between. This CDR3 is CAWKRGAGTEAFF. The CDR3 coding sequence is TGTGCCTGGAAACGGGGGGCGGGGACTGAAGCTTTCTTT.